Following are 31 T cell receptor beta chains from one sample sequenced in a study of Graves' ophthalmopathy and Graves' hyperthyroidism. RNA transcripts provided the template for amplifying TCR beta CDR3 regions. First-round RT-PCR with HTBI primers preceded a second-round multiplex PCR. MiXCR, applied by TCRdb to the multiplex PCR reads, yields one record per CDR3 protein. Here the sample spans some 370,000 distinct CDR3 sequences, 17% being singletons. Sequencing input: peripheral blood. The receptor source for this set is an adult woman with stable Graves' hyperthyroidism.

This clonotype was seen at least ten times. The J gene is TRBJ2-7, the V gene TRBV5-1; D is uncertain. The germline V gene encodes CDR1 SGHRS and CDR2 YFSETQ. The V end lost 0 bases, the J end lost 5 bases, and 9 bases lay between the germline ends. The CDR3 totals 13 residues. This chain's CDR3 is CASSLVGFHEQYF. The CDR3 region has the DNA TGCGCCAGCAGCTTGGTGGGATTCCACGAGCAGTACTTC.

This clonotype was observed many times. The chain recombines TRBV6-1 with TRBJ2-7, with D unresolved. The CDR3 loop spans 13 amino acids. CDR1 MNHNS and CDR2 SASEGT come from the germline V gene. V lost 1 base and J lost 4, with 8 bases in between. The CDR3 coding sequence is TGTGCCAGCAGTGAAGGGGCGGAGTACGAGCAGTACTTC. This sequence encodes CASSEGAEYEQYF.

In its sample, this clonotype was seen many times. The chain joins TRBV11-2 to TRBJ2-2; TRBD1 agrees at 8 bases. The CDR3 sequence is 15 residues long. Germline loops: CDR1 SGHAT, CDR2 FQNNGV. V lost 6 bases, J lost 1 base, and 4 bases stayed unmatched. For the CDR3, the DNA is TGTGCCAGCAGACCCGGGACAGGGAACACCGGGGAGCTGTTTTTT. Protein sequence: CASRPGTGNTGELFF.

This clonotype was detected ten times or more. This rearrangement joins TRBV29-1 to TRBJ1-2; D unresolved. Trimming stripped 3 bases from V and 4 bases from J, with 18 bases between. Per germline, CDR1 SQVTM and CDR2 ANQGSEA. The CDR3 covers 15 residues. The CDR3 region has the DNA TGCAGCGTTGATCAGGCGGCAGGAGGTTCCTATGGCTACACCTTC. It is translated as CSVDQAAGGSYGYTF.

This clonotype has ten or more counts. V gene TRBV20-1 combines with J gene TRBJ2-1; 11 nucleotides line up with TRBD2. After removal of 4 bases from V and 5 bases from J, the junction contained 7 bases not matched to a gene. Germline loops: CDR1 DFQATT, CDR2 SNEGSKA (reference sequence). The CDR3 totals 15 residues. The CDR3 nucleotides are TGCAGTGCTACTCCTAGCGGGAGGCGGGACAATGAGCAGTTCTTC. Protein: CSATPSGRRDNEQFF.

This clonotype was detected ten times or more. The chain links TRBV11-2 to TRBJ1-2; TRBD1 might be the D (5 bases). CDR3 length equals 15 residues. Between the trimmed V and J ends, which lost 4 bases and 4 bases, there was a span of 16 bases. Germline V gene data show CDR1 as SGHAT and CDR2 as FQNNGV. This CDR3 reads CASSSTRAGVYGYTF. CDR3 nucleotides: TGTGCCAGCAGCTCAACCAGGGCAGGAGTCTATGGCTACACCTTC.

This clonotype was seen repeatedly, ten times or more. The chain uses TRBV11-2 and TRBJ2-2; tentative D call: TRBD2 (6 bases). The germline gives CDR1 SGHAT, CDR2 FQNNGV. The V and J ends lost 5 bases and 5 bases respectively, with 15 bases between them. There are 15 residues in the CDR3. The CDR3 sequence: CASSTLDYQTGELFF. As DNA, the CDR3 is TGTGCCAGCAGCACATTGGACTACCAAACCGGGGAGCTGTTTTTT.

This clonotype was observed many times. The V and J genes are TRBV27 and TRBJ1-2; a possible D gene is TRBD1 (6 bases). CDR1 MNHEY and CDR2 SMNVEV come from the germline V gene (reference sequence). This CDR3 contains 13 residues. Trimming shortened V by 6 bases and J by 4 bases, and 12 bases separated the two germline ends. In DNA form, the CDR3 reads TGTGCCAGCAGCCCCGGACAGAGCTATGGCTACACCTTC. Translated, it gives CASSPGQSYGYTF.

This clonotype has a handful of counts. The gene calls are TRBV13 and TRBJ2-5, with 13 bases identical to TRBD2. J lost 2 bases, V lost 6 bases, and 6 bases had no gene match. CDR1 and CDR2 from the germline V gene are PRHDT and FYEKMQ (reference sequence). The CDR3 totals 16 residues. This CDR3 is CASRRLAGGRQETQYF. The CDR3 DNA reads as TGTGCCAGCAGACGACTAGCGGGAGGAAGGCAAGAGACCCAGTACTTC.

About this clonotype: Being one base from a much bigger clone, this may be a read error. The V and J genes are TRBV29-1 and TRBJ2-2; either TRBD1 or TRBD2 may supply D (5 bases each). Trimming pared 7 bases from V and 5 bases from J, leaving 5 bases between. The V gene's germline CDR1 is SQVTM and CDR2 ANQGSEA. The CDR3 length is 10 residues. CDR3 in amino acids: CSGGTGELFF. The CDR3 nucleotides are TGCAGCGGGGGGACCGGGGAGCTGTTTTTT.

This clonotype has only a few counts. A much larger clone lies one base from this, so it may be a read error. This chain connects TRBV12-3 or TRBV12-4 to TRBJ2-7; tentatively, D is TRBD1 (5 bases). Trimming pared 4 bases from V and 3 bases from J, leaving 7 bases between. The CDR3 runs to 12 residues. The CDR3 here is CASSWGNYEQYF. For the CDR3, the DNA is TGTGCCAGCAGTTGGGGCAACTACGAGCAGTACTTC.

The table lists this clonotype with many counts. V and J are TRBV12-5 and TRBJ1-1; possible D gene TRBD1, 5 bases. Germline CDR1 LGHNT, CDR2 FRNRAP. CDR3 length: 14 amino acids. V was trimmed by 1 base and J by 3 bases, leaving 9 bases between them. This CDR3 is CASGLGTHYTEAFF. Written as DNA, the CDR3 is TGTGCTAGTGGTTTGGGGACACATTACACTGAAGCTTTCTTT.

This clonotype has at least ten counts. The J gene is TRBJ1-3, the V gene TRBV2; possible D gene TRBD1, 6 bases. CDR1 and CDR2 (germline): SNHLY, FYNNEI. V was clipped by 6 bases and J by 4 bases, with 25 bases between them. This CDR3 contains 18 residues. The DNA of the CDR3 is TGTGCCAGCAGCGAGACGGGGGACAAAATCCGAGGCGGAAACACCATATATTTT. It translates to CASSETGDKIRGGNTIYF.

DNA of the CDR3: TGTGCCAGCAGTCGTGGACTAGCTGCTGGGAACATTCAGTACTTC. Protein product: CASSRGLAAGNIQYF. The chain recombines TRBV12-3 or TRBV12-4 with TRBJ2-4, with 8 bases identical to TRBD2. After removal of 5 bases from V and 7 bases from J, the junction contained 10 bases not matched to a gene. The CDR3 totals 15 residues.

J is TRBJ1-5 and V is TRBV20-1; the D gene is possibly TRBD1 (5 bases). Germline CDR1 is DFQATT and CDR2 is SNEGSKA (reference sequence). The V gene lost 6 bases and the J gene lost 4 bases, with 13 bases spanning the gap. The CDR3 runs 13 residues. CDR3 loop: CSAATAANQPQHF. Here the CDR3 DNA reads TGCAGTGCGGCGACAGCCGCAAATCAGCCCCAGCATTTT.

This clonotype was found a few times. The rearrangement links TRBV4-1 to TRBJ2-7; TRBD2 matches 14 bases. Germline V CDR1 and CDR2: MGHRA, YSYEKL. The V and J ends lost 4 bases and 5 bases, in that order; junction bases with no gene match: 16. This CDR3 is built from 19 residues. The CDR3 loop is CASSPSSGTSGSRFHEQYF. CDR3 in DNA: TGCGCCAGCAGCCCGTCCTCCGGGACTAGCGGGAGTCGTTTTCACGAGCAGTACTTC.

This clonotype was recorded only once. A read error may explain this, as a much larger clone is one base away. This chain connects TRBV5-1 to TRBJ2-2; 10 positions match TRBD2. After removal of 7 bases from V and 4 bases from J, the junction contained 7 bases not matched to a gene. Germline CDR1 SGHRS, CDR2 YFSETQ. The CDR3 sequence is 15 residues long. The CDR3 region is CASSVLAGATGELFF. CDR3 bases: TGCGCCAGCTCTGTTCTAGCGGGAGCCACCGGGGAGCTGTTTTTT.

This clonotype was detected many times. This chain uses TRBV7-2 with TRBJ2-7, with no clear D. Germline CDR1 is SGHTA and CDR2 is FQGNSA. The CDR3 runs to 14 residues. V lost 0 bases and J lost 4, with 10 bases in between. CDR3 bases: TGTGCCAGCAGCTTAGCGTTTTCTCCGTACGAGCAGTACTTC. The encoded protein is CASSLAFSPYEQYF.

The genes are TRBV20-1 and TRBJ2-4; 7 nucleotides match TRBD1. CDR3 size: 14 residues. CDR1 is DFQATT and CDR2 is SNEGSKA in the germline V gene (reference sequence). V shed 6 bases, J shed 8 bases, and the junction held 13 bases outside the gene matches. In DNA form, the CDR3 reads TGCAGTGCCCTACAGGGGCTGTGGGCGGACATTCAGTACTTC. As protein: CSALQGLWADIQYF.

This clonotype was picked up many times. The genes are TRBV20-1 and TRBJ1-1; D is ambiguous. Trimming removed 0 bases from V and 2 bases from J, with 13 bases in between. This CDR3 is 15 amino acids long. From germline, CDR1 is DFQATT and CDR2 SNEGSKA (reference sequence). CDR3 in DNA: TGCAGTGCTAGAGACGGCGGGCCACAAAACACTGAAGCTTTCTTT. This gives the protein CSARDGGPQNTEAFF.

This clonotype was counted ten times or more. Here the CDR3 reads CASSLNNLEAEQYF. The CDR3 nucleotides read TGTGCCAGCAGTTTGAACAACCTGGAGGCCGAGCAGTACTTC. V and J are TRBV12-3 or TRBV12-4 and TRBJ2-7, with D perhaps matching TRBD2 (5 bases). The CDR3 contains 14 residues. With 3 bases removed from V and 6 bases from J, the gap between germline ends came to 15 bases.

This clonotype was recorded a few times. The rearrangement links TRBV18 to TRBJ1-1, with D tentatively TRBD1 (6 bases). Germline loops: CDR1 KGHSH, CDR2 LQKENI. The CDR3 is 15 amino acids. V lost 2 bases and J 0 bases, leaving 10 bases between the germline ends. CDR3 DNA: TGTGCCAGCTCACCATTGGGGGCCATGAACACTGAAGCTTTCTTT. Translating gives CASSPLGAMNTEAFF.

This clonotype was counted many times. The chain has TRBV15 and TRBJ1-5, with no clear D. The length of the CDR3 is 13 residues. V lost 0 bases and J lost 5, with 5 bases in between. The V gene's germline CDR1 is LNHNV and CDR2 YYDKDF (reference sequence). CDR3 bases: TGTGCCACCAGCAGAGAAAGGGATCAGCCCCAGCATTTT. Translation: CATSRERDQPQHF.

There are many counts of this clonotype. The chain is built from TRBV27 and TRBJ2-5; 14 nucleotides align to TRBD2. The CDR3 sequence is 15 residues long. The J segment lost 5 bases and the V segment lost 6 bases, leaving 5 bases of the junction unmatched. CDR1 is MNHEY, CDR2 SMNVEV, per germline (reference sequence). This chain's CDR3 is CASRGTSGSGETQYF. Written as DNA, the CDR3 is TGTGCCAGCAGGGGGACTAGCGGGAGTGGGGAGACCCAGTACTTC.

This clonotype was picked up many times. The rearrangement uses TRBV7-6 and TRBJ2-7, with 12 nucleotides matching TRBD1. The V gene's germline CDR1 is SGHVS and CDR2 FNYEAQ. Trimming at V came to 5 bases and at J to 9 bases, leaving 23 bases not matched to a gene. This CDR3 contains 19 residues. The CDR3 coding sequence is TGTGCCAGCAGCCCCCGAGGGACAGGGGGCTTCCTCCCTCAATCCGTGCAGTACTTC. Translation: CASSPRGTGGFLPQSVQYF.

This clonotype was found many times. V is TRBV20-1 and J is TRBJ2-5, with 7 bases matching TRBD2. Germline trimming cut 4 bases from V and 1 base from J; bases unmatched to any gene: 6. The CDR3 has 14 amino acids. Per germline, CDR1 DFQATT and CDR2 SNEGSKA (reference sequence). The DNA for the CDR3 is TGCAGTGCTAAGGTGGGGGGGTTCCAAGAGACCCAGTACTTC. Protein product: CSAKVGGFQETQYF.

This clonotype came up many times. V is TRBV24-1 and J is TRBJ2-5; 8 bases line up with TRBD2. Germline V gene data show CDR1 as KGHDR and CDR2 as SFDVKD. The CDR3 spans 15 residues. The J segment lost 5 bases and the V segment lost 3 bases, leaving 7 bases of the junction unmatched. CDR3 protein: CATSDEGSGSETQYF. In DNA form, the CDR3 reads TGTGCCACCAGTGATGAGGGGAGCGGGAGTGAGACCCAGTACTTC.

The chain combines TRBV18 with TRBJ1-2; D is perhaps TRBD1 (6 bases). V lost 0 bases to trimming and J lost 5 bases, with 22 bases between them. Per germline, CDR1 KGHSH and CDR2 LQKENI. The CDR3 length is 18 residues. The CDR3 sequence is CASSPPQGSGESRYGYTF. CDR3 sequence (DNA): TGTGCCAGCTCACCACCGCAAGGCTCAGGGGAGTCTCGGTATGGCTACACCTTC.

The chain joins TRBV6-1 to TRBJ1-1, with 7 positions matching TRBD1. The CDR3 totals 11 residues. Germline V lookup: CDR1 MNHNS, CDR2 SASEGT. Germline trimming cut 7 bases from V and 9 bases from J; bases unmatched to any gene: 5. As DNA, the CDR3 is TGTGCCAGCATCCTAGGGGGCCAAGCTTTCTTT. It yields the protein CASILGGQAFF.

This rearrangement joins TRBV12-3 or TRBV12-4 to TRBJ1-1; maybe TRBD1 (6 bases). This CDR3 region has 16 residues. The germline V and J ends were trimmed by 5 bases and 5 bases, with 21 bases remaining between them. The CDR3 nucleotides are TGTGCCAGCAGTCGAGGACCGAGGGGGGCGAGAACTGAAGCTTTCTTT. Amino acids: CASSRGPRGARTEAFF.

This clonotype has only one observation. CDR3 loop: CASTLSPGPSYEQYF. The CDR3 DNA reads as TGTGCCAGCACCTTGTCTCCGGGACCAAGTTACGAGCAGTACTTC. The chain links TRBV7-2 to TRBJ2-7, with D perhaps matching TRBD1 or TRBD2 (5 bases each). The CDR3 runs 15 residues. V was cut by 7 bases and J by 4 bases, with 20 bases left in between. Germline assignment: CDR1 SGHTA and CDR2 FQGNSA.